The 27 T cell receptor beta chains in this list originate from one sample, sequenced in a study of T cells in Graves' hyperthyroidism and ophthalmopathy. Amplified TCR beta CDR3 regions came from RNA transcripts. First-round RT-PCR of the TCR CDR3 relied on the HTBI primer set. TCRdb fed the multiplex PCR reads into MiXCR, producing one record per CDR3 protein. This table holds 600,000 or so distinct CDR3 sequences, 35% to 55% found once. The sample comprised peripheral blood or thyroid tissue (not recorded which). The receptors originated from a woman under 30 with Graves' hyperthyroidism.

The CDR3 sequence: CASSYHQGTGGSGELFF. The CDR3 DNA sequence: TGTGCCAGCAGTTACCACCAGGGGACAGGGGGAAGCGGGGAGCTGTTTTTT. The chain employs TRBV6-5 and TRBJ2-2; TRBD1 agrees at 11 bases. V lost 2 bases, J lost 7 bases, and 9 bases stayed unmatched. The CDR3 is made up of 17 amino acids. CDR1 MNHEY and CDR2 SVGAGI come from the germline V gene.

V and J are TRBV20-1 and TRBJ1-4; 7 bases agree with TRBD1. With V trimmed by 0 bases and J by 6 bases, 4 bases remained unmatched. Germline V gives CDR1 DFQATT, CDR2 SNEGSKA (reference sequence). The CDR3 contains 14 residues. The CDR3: CSARDAGTDEKLFF. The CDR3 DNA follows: TGCAGTGCTAGAGATGCAGGGACAGATGAAAAACTGTTTTTT.

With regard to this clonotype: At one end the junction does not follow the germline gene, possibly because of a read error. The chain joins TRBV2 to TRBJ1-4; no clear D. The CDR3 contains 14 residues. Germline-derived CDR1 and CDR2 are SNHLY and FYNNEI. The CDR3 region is CAGRYPGGREKLFF. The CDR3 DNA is TGTGCCGGCAGGTACCCTGGCGGGCGTGAAAAACTGTTTTTT.

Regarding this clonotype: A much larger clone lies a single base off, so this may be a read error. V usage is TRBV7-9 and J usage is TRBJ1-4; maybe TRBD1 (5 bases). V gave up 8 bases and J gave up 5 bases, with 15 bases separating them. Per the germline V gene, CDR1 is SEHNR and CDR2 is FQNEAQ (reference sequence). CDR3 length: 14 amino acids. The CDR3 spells CASGLDNGNEKLFF. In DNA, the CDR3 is TGTGCCAGCGGATTGGACAACGGGAATGAAAAACTGTTTTTT. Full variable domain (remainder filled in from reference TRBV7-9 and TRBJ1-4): DTGVSQNPRHKITKRGQNVTFRCDPISEHNRLYWYRQTLGQGPEFLTYFQNEAQLEKSRLLSDRFSAERPKGSFSTLEIQRTEQGDSAMYLCASGLDNGNEKLFFGSGTQLSVL.

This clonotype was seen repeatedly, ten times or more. The CDR3 DNA is TGTGCCACCAGTGAACCAGGTTGCGGGCGCTCCTACGAGCAGTACTTC. Translated: CATSEPGCGRSYEQYF. V and J are TRBV24-1 and TRBJ2-7; tentatively, D is TRBD2 (5 bases). This CDR3 contains 16 residues. The germline gives CDR1 KGHDR, CDR2 SFDVKD. Trimming stripped 4 bases from V and 0 bases from J, with 15 bases between.

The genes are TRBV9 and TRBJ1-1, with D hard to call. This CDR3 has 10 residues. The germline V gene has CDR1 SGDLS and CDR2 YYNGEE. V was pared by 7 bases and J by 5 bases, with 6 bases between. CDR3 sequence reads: CASGPTEAFF. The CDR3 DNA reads TGTGCCAGCGGGCCAACTGAAGCTTTCTTT.

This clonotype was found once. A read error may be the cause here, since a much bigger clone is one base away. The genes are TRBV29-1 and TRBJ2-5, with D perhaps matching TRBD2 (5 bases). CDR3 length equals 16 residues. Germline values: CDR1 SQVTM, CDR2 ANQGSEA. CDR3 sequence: CSAESGSPENQETQYF. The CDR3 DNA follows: TGCAGCGCTGAATCGGGATCTCCAGAGAACCAAGAGACCCAGTACTTC.

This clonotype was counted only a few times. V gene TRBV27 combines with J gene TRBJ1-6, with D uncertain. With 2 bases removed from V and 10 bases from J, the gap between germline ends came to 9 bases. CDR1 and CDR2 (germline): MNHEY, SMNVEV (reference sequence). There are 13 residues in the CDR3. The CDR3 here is CASSLVPGSPLHF. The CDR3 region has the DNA TGTGCCAGCAGTTTAGTACCTGGCTCACCCCTCCACTTT.

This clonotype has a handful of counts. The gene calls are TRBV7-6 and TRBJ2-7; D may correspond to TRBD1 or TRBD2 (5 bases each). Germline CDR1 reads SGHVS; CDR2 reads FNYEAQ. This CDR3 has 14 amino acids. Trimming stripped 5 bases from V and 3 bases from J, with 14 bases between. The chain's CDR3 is CASSPGRGYYEQYF. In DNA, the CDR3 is TGTGCCAGCAGCCCGGGGCGCGGGTACTACGAGCAGTACTTC.

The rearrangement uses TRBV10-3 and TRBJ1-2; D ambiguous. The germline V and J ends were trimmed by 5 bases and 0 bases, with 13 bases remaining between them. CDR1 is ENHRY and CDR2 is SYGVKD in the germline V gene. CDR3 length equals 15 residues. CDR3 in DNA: TGTGCCATCAGTCCGGCCGCAACCTCTAACTATGGCTACACCTTC. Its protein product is CAISPAATSNYGYTF.

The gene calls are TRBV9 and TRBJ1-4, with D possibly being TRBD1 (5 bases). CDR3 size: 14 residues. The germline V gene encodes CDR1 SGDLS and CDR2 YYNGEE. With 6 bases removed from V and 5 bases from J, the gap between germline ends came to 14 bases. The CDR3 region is CASTGLRGNEKLFF. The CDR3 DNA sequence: TGTGCCAGCACCGGACTAAGGGGAAATGAAAAACTGTTTTTT. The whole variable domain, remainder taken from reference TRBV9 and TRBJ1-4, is DSGVTQTPKHLITATGQRVTLRCSPRSGDLSVYWYQQSLDQGLQFLIQYYNGEERAKGNILERFSAQQFPDLHSELNLSSLELGDSALYFCASTGLRGNEKLFFGSGTQLSVL.

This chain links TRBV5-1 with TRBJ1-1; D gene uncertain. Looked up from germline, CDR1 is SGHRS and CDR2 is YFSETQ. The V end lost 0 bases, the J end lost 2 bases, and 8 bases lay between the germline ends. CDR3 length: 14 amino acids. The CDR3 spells CASSLVRRNTEAFF. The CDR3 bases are TGCGCCAGCAGCTTGGTGCGGCGTAACACTGAAGCTTTCTTT. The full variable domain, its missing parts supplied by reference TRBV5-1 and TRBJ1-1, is KAGVTQTPRYLIKTRGQQVTLSCSPISGHRSVSWYQQTPGQGLQFLFEYFSETQRNKGNFPGRFSGRQFSNSRSEMNVSTLELGDSALYLCASSLVRRNTEAFFGQGTRLTVV.

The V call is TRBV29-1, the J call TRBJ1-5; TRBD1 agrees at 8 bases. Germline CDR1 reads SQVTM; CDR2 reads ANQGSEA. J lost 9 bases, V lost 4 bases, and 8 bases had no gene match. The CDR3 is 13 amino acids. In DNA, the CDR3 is TGCAGCGTTGCAGGTGCAGGGGGCTCGCCCCAGCATTTT. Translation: CSVAGAGGSPQHF.

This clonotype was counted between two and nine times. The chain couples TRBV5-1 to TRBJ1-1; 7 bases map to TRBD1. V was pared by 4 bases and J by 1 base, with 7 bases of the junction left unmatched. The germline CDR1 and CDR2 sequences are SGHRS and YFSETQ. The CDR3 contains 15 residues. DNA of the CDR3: TGCGCCAGCAGCCGGGACAGAGGGGGGAACACTGAAGCTTTCTTT. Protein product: CASSRDRGGNTEAFF.

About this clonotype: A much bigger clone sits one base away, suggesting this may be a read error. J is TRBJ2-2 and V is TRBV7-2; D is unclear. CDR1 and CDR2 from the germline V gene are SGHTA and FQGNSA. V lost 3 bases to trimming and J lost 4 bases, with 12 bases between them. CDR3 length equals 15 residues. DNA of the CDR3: TGTGCCAGCAGCTTCGGCCCACGGAGCACCGGGGAGCTGTTTTTT. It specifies CASSFGPRSTGELFF.

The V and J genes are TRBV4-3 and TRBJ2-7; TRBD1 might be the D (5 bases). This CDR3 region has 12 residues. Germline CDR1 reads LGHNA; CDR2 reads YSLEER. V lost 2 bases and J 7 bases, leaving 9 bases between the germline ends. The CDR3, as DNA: TGCGCCAGCAGCCAAACTGGACAAGAGCAGTACTTC. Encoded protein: CASSQTGQEQYF.

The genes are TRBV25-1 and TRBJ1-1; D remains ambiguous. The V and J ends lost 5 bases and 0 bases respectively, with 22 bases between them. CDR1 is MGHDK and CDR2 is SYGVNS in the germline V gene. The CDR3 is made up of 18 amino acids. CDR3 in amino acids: CASSLVAVHPTMNTEAFF. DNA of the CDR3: TGTGCCAGCAGTTTAGTGGCGGTACACCCCACTATGAACACTGAAGCTTTCTTT.

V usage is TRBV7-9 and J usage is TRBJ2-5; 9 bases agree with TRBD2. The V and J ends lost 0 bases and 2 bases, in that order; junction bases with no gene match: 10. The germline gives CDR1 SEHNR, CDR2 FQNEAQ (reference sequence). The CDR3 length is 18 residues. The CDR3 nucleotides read TGTGCCAGCAGCTTAGCGGGAGGTAGCGGGAGACGGCAAGAGACCCAGTACTTC. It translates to CASSLAGGSGRRQETQYF. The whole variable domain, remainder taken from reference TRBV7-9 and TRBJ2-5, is DTGVSQNPRHKITKRGQNVTFRCDPISEHNRLYWYRQTLGQGPEFLTYFQNEAQLEKSRLLSDRFSAERPKGSFSTLEIQRTEQGDSAMYLCASSLAGGSGRRQETQYFGPGTRLLVL.

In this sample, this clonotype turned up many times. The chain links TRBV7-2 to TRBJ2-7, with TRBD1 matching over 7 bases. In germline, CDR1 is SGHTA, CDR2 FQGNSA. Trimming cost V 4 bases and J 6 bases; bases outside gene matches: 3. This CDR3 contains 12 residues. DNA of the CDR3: TGTGCCAGCAGCTCACAGGGGTCCGAGCAGTACTTC. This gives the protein CASSSQGSEQYF.

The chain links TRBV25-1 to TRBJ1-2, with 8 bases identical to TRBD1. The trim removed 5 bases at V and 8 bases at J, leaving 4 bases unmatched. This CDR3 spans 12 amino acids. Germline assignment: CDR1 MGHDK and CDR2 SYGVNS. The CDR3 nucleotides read TGTGCCAGCAGTCGGACAGGGAAAGGCTACACCTTC. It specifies CASSRTGKGYTF.

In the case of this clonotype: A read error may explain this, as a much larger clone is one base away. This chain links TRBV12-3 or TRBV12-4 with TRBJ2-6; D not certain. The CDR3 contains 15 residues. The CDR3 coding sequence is TGTGCCGGCAGTTCCGACCGTACCGGGGCCAACGTCCTGACTTTC. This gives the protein CAGSSDRTGANVLTF.

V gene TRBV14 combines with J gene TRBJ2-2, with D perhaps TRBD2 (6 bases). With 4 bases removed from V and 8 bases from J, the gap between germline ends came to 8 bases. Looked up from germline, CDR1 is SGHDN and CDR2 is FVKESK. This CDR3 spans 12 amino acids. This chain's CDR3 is CASSPDYGELFF. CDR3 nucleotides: TGTGCCAGCAGCCCGGACTATGGGGAGCTGTTTTTT.

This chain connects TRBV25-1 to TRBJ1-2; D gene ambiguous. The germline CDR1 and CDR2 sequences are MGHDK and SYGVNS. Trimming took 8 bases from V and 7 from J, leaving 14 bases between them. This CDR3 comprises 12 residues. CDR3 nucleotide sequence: TGTGCCAGCTCACCACTGATCGGTGGCTACACCTTC. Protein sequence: CASSPLIGGYTF.

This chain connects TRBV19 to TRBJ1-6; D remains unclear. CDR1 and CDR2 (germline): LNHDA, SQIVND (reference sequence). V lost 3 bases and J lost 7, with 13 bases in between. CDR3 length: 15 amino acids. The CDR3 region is CASSIGQRPNSPLHF. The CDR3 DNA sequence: TGTGCCAGTAGTATTGGTCAGCGTCCAAATTCACCCCTCCACTTT. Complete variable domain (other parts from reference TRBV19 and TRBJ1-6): DGGITQSPKYLFRKEGQNVTLSCEQNLNHDAMYWYRQDPGQGLRLIYYSQIVNDFQKGDIAEGYSVSREKKESFPLTVTSAQKNPTAFYLCASSIGQRPNSPLHFGNGTRLTVT.

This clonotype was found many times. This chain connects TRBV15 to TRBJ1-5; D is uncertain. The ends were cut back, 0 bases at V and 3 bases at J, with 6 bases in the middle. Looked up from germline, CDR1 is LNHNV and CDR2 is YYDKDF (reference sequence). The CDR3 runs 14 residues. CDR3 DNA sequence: TGTGCCACCAGCAGAGATACGGCCAATCAGCCCCAGCATTTT. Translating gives CATSRDTANQPQHF. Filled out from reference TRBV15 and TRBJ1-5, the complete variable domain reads DAMVIQNPRYQVTQFGKPVTLSCSQTLNHNVMYWYQQKSSQAPKLLFHYYDKDFNNEADTPDNFQSRRPNTSFCFLDIRSPGLGDTAMYLCATSRDTANQPQHFGDGTRLSIL.

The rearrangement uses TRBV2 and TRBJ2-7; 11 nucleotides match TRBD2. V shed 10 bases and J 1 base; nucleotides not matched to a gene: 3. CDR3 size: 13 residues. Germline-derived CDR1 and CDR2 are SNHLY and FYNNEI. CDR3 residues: CATTSGRSYEQYF. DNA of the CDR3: TGTGCCACCACTAGCGGGAGATCCTACGAGCAGTACTTC.

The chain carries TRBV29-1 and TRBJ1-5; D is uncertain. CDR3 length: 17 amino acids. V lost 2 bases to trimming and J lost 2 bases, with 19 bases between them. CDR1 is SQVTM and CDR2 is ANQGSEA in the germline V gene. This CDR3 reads CSVERKGWTYGNQPQHF. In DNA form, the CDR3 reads TGCAGCGTTGAAAGGAAAGGGTGGACCTATGGCAATCAGCCCCAGCATTTT.